This T cell receptor (beta chain) is drawn from a study of cytomegalovirus exposure and HLA in healthy donors. The study's findings and limits: Listed as cytomegalovirus-associated were roughly 180 TCR beta chains. Further analysis, carried out later, found HLA-associated TCR beta chains more clonally expanded than equally common other chains. Further analysis was carried out later, and it showed several of the most significant clusters appearing linked to common viral pathogens.

Details on this clone: Its matching antigen is unknown.

This CDR3 is built from 14 residues. V lost 5 bases, J lost 5 bases, and 8 bases stayed unmatched. Per germline, CDR1 GTSNPN and CDR2 SVGIG (reference sequence). Vbeta (60) and Jbeta (13) primers were used in the PCR. Original methodology: Later, some 75 million unique TCR beta chains were counted in an analysis, and roughly 11 million of them were shared. Profiled with immunoSEQ multiplex PCR; TCRdb holds only in-frame clones, not every one. The D gene and trimming were derived from the DNA, and the V and J assignments and clone size from that table. In the table there are about 110,000 clones, approximately 82% of which are singletons.

This clonotype was obtained from a man younger than 40 in good health and CMV-seropositive. Sequencing was done on a sample of PBMCs. This rearrangement joins TRBV30 to TRBJ2-5, with 10 bases that match TRBD1. CDR3 in DNA: TGTGCCTGGGAGGGGACAGGGGACGTGGAGACCCAGTACTTC. The encoded protein is CAWEGTGDVETQYF.